This T cell receptor beta chain was found in a study of spatial heterogeneity in lung cancer. The overall study: More beta-chain than alpha-chain sequences were consistently detected. Whole-study findings and limits: For expanded intratumoral alpha and beta TCRs, counts tracked tumor mutation counts.

Time point indicated: sample taken at primary tumor resection. In TCRdb, the 5' RACE reads were re-called with MiXCR into one record per CDR3 protein. This table has roughly 18,000 distinct CDR3 sequences, roughly 5% appearing once. This clonotype came up many times. No antigen is known for it. This beta chain is off target for a library built for alpha chains, so its abundance means little. The CDR3 is made up of 15 amino acids. Germline loops: CDR1 DFQATT, CDR2 SNEGSKA (reference sequence). V lost 1 base, J lost 0 bases, and 11 bases lay in between. This sample comprised lung tumor tissue, obtained at surgery. This TCR was sampled from a female donor with early-stage non-small cell lung cancer. This chain links TRBV20-1 with TRBJ2-3; a possible D gene is TRBD1 (5 bases). For the CDR3, the DNA is TGCAGTGCTAGAGCCCCCGCAGGGAGCACAGATACGCAGTATTTT. This encodes CSARAPAGSTDTQYF.